This paragraph covers one T cell receptor (beta chain) sequence. This record comes from a study of glioma-infiltrating T cells after dendritic cell vaccination. Study-level information: Dendritic cells derived from monocytes and pulsed with autologous tumor lysate formed the vaccine.

Time point specified: after dendritic cell vaccination, including at tumor progression/relapse. Data came from immunoSEQ multiplex PCR; TCRdb stores just in-frame clones and leaves some out. Of 90,000 to 95,000 clones in the sample, about 81% were seen once. The TCR originated in a human donor with glioblastoma. The sequences come from blood, collected after dendritic cell vaccination.

CDR3 DNA: TGCGCCAGCAGCCATCCAGGGACAGGGGGCCCTAACTATGGCTACACCTTC. Its translation is CASSHPGTGGPNYGYTF. The chain uses TRBV4-1 and TRBJ1-2; TRBD1 matches at 12 bases. There are 17 residues in the CDR3. After removal of 3 bases from V and 0 bases from J, the junction contained 5 bases not matched to a gene. Germline CDR1 MGHRA, CDR2 YSYEKL.